The T cell receptor beta chain under discussion was sequenced for a study of chemoradiotherapy in HPV16-positive cancers. Findings and caveats of the study: Non-HPV-specific T cells did not expand in tumors during treatment, whereas candidate HPV-specific clones and E7-related motifs did.

The data were produced by immunoSEQ multiplex PCR, yet TCRdb's version contains in-frame clones alone and is incomplete. The sample gives about 24,000 clones, approximately 95% of which show up once; over 2.5% is in the top ten. As regards this clone: Antigen: not known.

The sequence was obtained from a human donor with HPV-associated anogenital cancer. Sampling was carried out from a patient who underwent chemoradiotherapy.

Written as DNA, the CDR3 is TGTGCCAGCAGACCGACAGGGGAGGGCTATGGCTACACCTTC. Encoded protein: CASRPTGEGYGYTF. The chain couples TRBV27 to TRBJ1-2; TRBD1 agrees at 8 bases. The germline gives CDR1 MNHEY, CDR2 SMNVEV (reference sequence). The V and J ends lost 6 bases and 4 bases, in that order; junction bases with no gene match: 7. The CDR3 runs 14 residues.